This TCR beta chain originates from a study of spatial heterogeneity in lung cancer. Study in general: Detection consistently yielded more beta chains than alpha chains.

Each TCR cDNA molecule carried a unique molecular identifier. MiXCR, applied by TCRdb to the 5' RACE reads, yields one record per CDR3 protein. This sample carries 2,500 to 3,500 distinct CDR3 sequences, approximately 12% of them seen once, and the ten largest clones take less than 40%. This clonotype was detected ten times or more. Regarding time point: sample taken at primary tumor resection. TCRs were sequenced from unsorted whole RNA of tumor, nontumor lung or PBMC. The donor population consisted of approximately 70 patients with untreated, early-stage non-small cell lung cancer. The CDR3 length is 13 residues. V was pared by 2 bases and J by 3 bases, with 8 bases between. Germline V gene lookup returns CDR1 MDHEN and CDR2 SYDVKM.

The rearrangement uses TRBV28 and TRBJ2-7, with D tentatively TRBD2 (5 bases). Specimen: normal lung tissue next to the tumor, collected at surgery. The TCR comes from a male donor with early-stage non-small cell lung cancer. The CDR3 loop reads CASSLMTNYEQYF. The DNA for the CDR3 is TGTGCCAGCAGTTTAATGACTAACTACGAGCAGTACTTC.